Given below is one TCR beta chain in context. Into CD45RA+ naive and CD45RA-negative memory subsets, the CD4+ cells were split. These data originate in a study of shared clonotypes between healthy human individuals. This table comes from immunoSEQ multiplex PCR, and its TCRdb copy is limited to in-frame clones, with some not included. This repertoire shows over a million clones, approximately 96% found once; its top ten account for over 1%. CDR1 and CDR2 (germline): MNHEY, SMNVEV (reference sequence). V was pared by 2 bases and J by 0 bases, with 13 bases between. There are 16 residues in the CDR3. The sample consisted of naive CD4+ T cells sorted from blood. Stated subset: CD45RA+ positively selected. This sequence joins TRBV27 and TRBJ1-2, with D perhaps matching TRBD1 (6 bases). This sequence was found in a man aged 30-40 years in good health. CDR3 loop: CASSLSRDIANYGYTF. CDR3 nucleotides: TGTGCCAGCAGTTTAAGCAGGGACATCGCTAACTATGGCTACACCTTC.